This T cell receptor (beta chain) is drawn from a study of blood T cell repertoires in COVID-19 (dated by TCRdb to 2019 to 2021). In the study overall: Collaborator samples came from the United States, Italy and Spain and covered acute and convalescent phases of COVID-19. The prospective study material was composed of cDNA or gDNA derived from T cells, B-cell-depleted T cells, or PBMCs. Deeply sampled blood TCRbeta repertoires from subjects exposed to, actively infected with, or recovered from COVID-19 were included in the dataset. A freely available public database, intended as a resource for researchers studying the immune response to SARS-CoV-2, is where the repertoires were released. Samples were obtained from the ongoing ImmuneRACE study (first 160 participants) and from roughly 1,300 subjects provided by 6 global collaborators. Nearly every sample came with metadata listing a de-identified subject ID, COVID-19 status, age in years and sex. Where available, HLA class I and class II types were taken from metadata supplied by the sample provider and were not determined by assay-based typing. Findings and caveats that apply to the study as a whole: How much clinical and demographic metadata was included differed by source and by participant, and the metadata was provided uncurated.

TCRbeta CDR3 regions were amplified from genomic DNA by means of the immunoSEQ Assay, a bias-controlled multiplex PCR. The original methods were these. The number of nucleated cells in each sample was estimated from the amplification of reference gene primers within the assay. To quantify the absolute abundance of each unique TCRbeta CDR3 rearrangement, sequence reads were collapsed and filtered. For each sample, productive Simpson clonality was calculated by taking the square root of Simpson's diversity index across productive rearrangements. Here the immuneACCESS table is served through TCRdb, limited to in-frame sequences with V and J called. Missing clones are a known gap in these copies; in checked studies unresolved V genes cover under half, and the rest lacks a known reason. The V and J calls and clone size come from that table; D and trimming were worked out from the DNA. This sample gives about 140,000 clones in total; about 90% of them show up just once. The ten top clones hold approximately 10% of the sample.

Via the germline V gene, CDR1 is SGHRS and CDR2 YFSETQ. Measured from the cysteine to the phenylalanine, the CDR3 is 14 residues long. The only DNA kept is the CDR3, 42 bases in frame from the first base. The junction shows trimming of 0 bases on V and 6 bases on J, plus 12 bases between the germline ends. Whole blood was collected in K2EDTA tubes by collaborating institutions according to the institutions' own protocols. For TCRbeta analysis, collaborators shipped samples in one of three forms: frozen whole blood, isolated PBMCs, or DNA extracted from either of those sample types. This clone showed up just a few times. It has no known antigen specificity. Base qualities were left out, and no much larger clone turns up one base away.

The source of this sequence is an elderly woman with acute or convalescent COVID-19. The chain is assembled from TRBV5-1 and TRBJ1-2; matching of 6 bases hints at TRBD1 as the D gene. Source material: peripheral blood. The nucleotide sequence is TGCGCCAGCAGCTTGGAAGGGGGTATTGATGGCTACACCTTC. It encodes CASSLEGGIDGYTF.